The 16 T cell receptor beta chains given below trace back to one sample, sequenced in a study of post-analysis software for immune sequencing data. Each TCR beta cDNA library carried unique molecular identifiers. TCRdb independently ran MiXCR on the PCR reads; one entry per CDR3 protein. The sample has roughly 540,000 distinct CDR3 sequences, around a third seen once; the top ten hold under 7%. No antigen has been assigned to these receptors. General observations from the study: TRBV segments more frequent in patients than in controls numbered about 5 and included TRBV5-6, TRBV5-1 and TRBV20-1.

Sample: blood. The receptors shown here come from a girl younger than 18 with multiple sclerosis.

The DNA for the CDR3 is TGCGCCAGCAGCTTGGACACATTTCGTGGGAATTCACCCCTCCACTTT. This gives the protein CASSLDTFRGNSPLHF. The V gene is TRBV5-1, the J gene TRBJ1-6; no reliable D call. The CDR3 sequence is 16 residues long. Per germline, CDR1 SGHRS and CDR2 YFSETQ. V gave up 0 bases and J gave up 7 bases, with 14 bases separating them.

The chain employs TRBV20-1 and TRBJ1-2, with 8 bases lining up with TRBD1. V trimming: 4 bases; J trimming: 2 bases; junction bases outside the gene matches: 6. Per the germline V gene, CDR1 is DFQATT and CDR2 is SNEGSKA (reference sequence). The CDR3 runs to 14 residues. As DNA, the CDR3 is TGCAGTGCTAACCCGGGACAGGCAAACTATGGCTACACCTTC. It translates to CSANPGQANYGYTF.

This rearrangement joins TRBV10-3 to TRBJ1-6, with D maybe TRBD1 (6 bases). This CDR3 comprises 13 residues. The V end was cut by 6 bases, the J end by 11 bases, with 14 bases between. CDR1 ENHRY and CDR2 SYGVKD come from the germline V gene. The CDR3 coding sequence is TGTGCCATCAGGGACAGCGGGTCTCCACCCCTCCACTTT. It translates to CAIRDSGSPPLHF.

There are a few counts of this clonotype. Germline is not matched at one junction end, which may reflect a read error. The CDR3 DNA reads as TGCGCCAGCATTGAGGACAACACAGATACGCAGTATTTT. This gives the protein CASIEDNTDTQYF. This sequence joins TRBV10-1 and TRBJ2-3; the D gene is possibly TRBD1 (5 bases). The CDR3 runs 13 residues. Looked up from germline, CDR1 is WNHNN and CDR2 is SYGVQD (reference sequence).

This chain uses TRBV7-3 with TRBJ2-1; 13 bases agree with TRBD2. V lost 5 bases and J lost 3; bases outside the gene matches: 4. The CDR3 contains 16 residues. Germline CDR1 and CDR2: SGHTA and FQGTGA. CDR3 loop: CASSPGTSGDYNEQFF. CDR3 nucleotide sequence: TGTGCCAGCAGCCCGGGGACTAGCGGGGACTACAATGAGCAGTTCTTC. Using reference TRBV7-3 and TRBJ2-1 for the parts outside the CDR3, the full variable domain is GAGVSQTPSNKVTEKGKYVELRCDPISGHTALYWYRQSLGQGPEFLIYFQGTGAADDSGLPNDRFFAVRPEGSVSTLKIQRTERGDSAVYLCASSPGTSGDYNEQFFGPGTRLTVL.

The J gene is TRBJ2-2, the V gene TRBV29-1, with D possibly matching TRBD2 (5 bases). The CDR3 has 12 amino acids. Germline CDR1 is SQVTM and CDR2 is ANQGSEA. V was cut by 0 bases and J by 7 bases, with 6 bases left in between. CDR3 sequence: CSVEDAGGELFF. CDR3 bases: TGCAGCGTTGAAGATGCGGGCGGGGAGCTGTTTTTT.

The V call is TRBV3-1, the J call TRBJ1-6; tentatively, D is TRBD1 (5 bases). V shed 5 bases and J shed 5 bases, with 13 bases lying between them. This CDR3 region has 15 residues. Germline values: CDR1 LGHDT, CDR2 YNNKEL (reference sequence). This CDR3 is CASSDDSSHNSPLHF. As DNA, the CDR3 is TGTGCCAGCAGCGACGACAGCAGCCATAATTCACCCCTCCACTTT. Drawing the rest from reference TRBV3-1 and TRBJ1-6, the complete variable domain is DTAVSQTPKYLVTQMGNDKSIKCEQNLGHDTMYWYKQDSKKFLKIMFSYNNKELIINETVPNRFSPKSPDKAHLNLHINSLELGDSAVYFCASSDDSSHNSPLHFGNGTRLTVT.

The V and J genes are TRBV5-1 and TRBJ2-5; D is undetermined. CDR1 SGHRS and CDR2 YFSETQ come from the germline V gene. V was cut by 2 bases and J by 5 bases, with 10 bases left in between. This CDR3 spans 13 amino acids. CDR3 loop: CASSFGAAETQYF. The CDR3 nucleotides are TGCGCCAGCAGCTTTGGCGCGGCGGAGACCCAGTACTTC.

The J gene is TRBJ1-2, the V gene TRBV12-3 or TRBV12-4; tentative D call: TRBD1 (5 bases). The CDR3 loop spans 14 amino acids. V was trimmed by 1 base and J by 4 bases, leaving 10 bases between them. CDR3 bases: TGTGCCAGCAGTTTAGTTTTAGGGGCCTATGGCTACACCTTC. Translating gives CASSLVLGAYGYTF.

The gene calls are TRBV10-3 and TRBJ1-1; TRBD1 is a possible D gene (5 bases). The CDR3 runs 13 residues. The V gene's germline CDR1 is ENHRY and CDR2 SYGVKD. Trimming left V 3 bases short and J 5 bases short, with 10 bases between. The CDR3 loop is CAISDSGGTEAFF. The CDR3 region has the DNA TGTGCCATCAGTGATTCTGGGGGAACTGAAGCTTTCTTT.

This clonotype was counted a few times. This chain links TRBV10-3 with TRBJ1-2; 9 bases align to TRBD1. V lost 0 bases, J lost 7 bases, and 6 bases stayed unmatched. This CDR3 comprises 15 residues. Germline V gene sequence: CDR1 ENHRY, CDR2 SYGVKD. In DNA, the CDR3 is TGTGCCATCAGTGAGTCTGGGGGACAGGGCATTGGCTACACCTTC. This gives the protein CAISESGGQGIGYTF.

Of note for this clonotype: A read error may account for a junction end that differs from germline. This chain links TRBV5-6 with TRBJ1-4; a weak D match, TRBD1 (5 bases). CDR3 length: 15 residues. From germline, CDR1 is SGHDT and CDR2 YYEEEE. CDR3 protein: CGSSQTGATNEKLFF. The DNA of the CDR3 is TGTGGCAGCAGTCAAACAGGAGCAACTAATGAAAAACTGTTTTTT.

This chain connects TRBV20-1 to TRBJ2-1; the match to TRBD1 covers 7 bases. V gave up 1 base and J gave up 7 bases; unmatched junction bases: 4. The CDR3 extends over 13 amino acids. Germline assignment: CDR1 DFQATT and CDR2 SNEGSKA (reference sequence). CDR3 loop: CSARGDSWNEQFF. The DNA of the CDR3 is TGCAGTGCTAGAGGGGACAGTTGGAATGAGCAGTTCTTC.

The chain joins TRBV6-5 to TRBJ2-7; D might be TRBD2 (5 bases). The V end lost 5 bases, the J end lost 6 bases, and 11 bases lay between the germline ends. Germline-derived CDR1 and CDR2 are MNHEY and SVGAGI. This CDR3 spans 12 amino acids. The DNA for the CDR3 is TGTGCCAGCAGTCCCACTAGGTTCGAGCAGTACTTC. This translates into CASSPTRFEQYF.

This clonotype was seen just once. This chain joins TRBV4-1 and TRBJ2-7; no definite D call. The J call may be faulty, since TRBJ2-4 better matches the DNA end. Germline V CDR1 and CDR2: MGHRA, YSYEKL. This CDR3 is 14 amino acids long. For the CDR3, the DNA is TGCGCCAGCAGGCAACCTCCCGGGAAAAACATTCAGTACTTC. Translation gives CASRQPPGKNIQYF.

V is TRBV9 and J is TRBJ1-2; tentatively, D is TRBD1 (5 bases). V lost 0 bases and J 7 bases, leaving 16 bases between the germline ends. The CDR3 length is 15 residues. Germline CDR1 is SGDLS and CDR2 is YYNGEE. As DNA, the CDR3 is TGTGCCAGCAGCGTAGCGGGGACGCGGGGCCGTGGCTACACCTTC. It codes for CASSVAGTRGRGYTF.